The rows below give T cell receptor beta chains drawn from one sample of a study of blood T cell repertoires in COVID-19. Method: immunoSEQ multiplex PCR; TCRdb's copy keeps in-frame clones and lacks some. This sample has under 300,000 clones, with around 80% found just once. The sequencing sample was made of PBMCs or T cells enriched from blood (not recorded which). These receptors all come from a man aged 40-55 years who had recovered from COVID-19. CDR3s include the opening cysteine and the closing phenylalanine or tryptophan. The D gene is left open where the match is weak. Some rows mark clone size as missing; the rest say once, few, many or name a class of expanded clone.

v_call,d_call,j_call,clone_size,cdr3_length,cdr3_aa,cdr3_nt
TRBV28,NA,TRBJ1-5,NA,13,CAPSDRDNQPQHF,TGTGCCCCCTCGGACAGAGACAATCAGCCCCAGCATTTT
TRBV5-5,NA,TRBJ2-5,NA,12,CASSFPGETQYF,TGTGCCAGCAGCTTCCCGGGGGAGACCCAGTACTTC
TRBV9,NA,TRBJ1-6,NA,15,CASSVEGGEGSPLHF,TGTGCCAGCAGCGTAGAAGGGGGGGAAGGCTCACCCCTCCACTTT
TRBV2,NA,TRBJ2-7,few,13,CASSEAGPYEQYF,TGTGCCAGCAGTGAAGCGGGCCCGTACGAGCAGTACTTC
TRBV19,NA,TRBJ1-1,few,14,CASSILGANTEAFF,TGTGCCAGTAGTATTCTGGGGGCGAACACTGAAGCTTTCTTT
TRBV9,TRBD1,TRBJ1-1,NA,12,CASSRIQGAAFF,TGTGCCAGCAGCCGCATACAGGGGGCAGCTTTCTTT
TRBV3-1/TRBV3-2,NA,TRBJ1-5,few,13,CASSQAAGQPQHF,TGTGCCAGCAGCCAAGCCGCGGGTCAGCCCCAGCATTTT
TRBV28,NA,TRBJ2-7,few,12,CGSSRVPYEQYF,TGTGGCTCTTCGAGGGTTCCCTACGAGCAGTACTTC
TRBV4-2,NA,TRBJ1-1,NA,18,CASSQDSGGQRSNTEAFF,TGTGCCAGCAGCCAAGATTCTGGAGGGCAACGTTCGAACACTGAAGCTTTCTTT
TRBV28,NA,TRBJ2-5,NA,17,CASSSTGTTINGETQYF,TGTGCCAGCAGTTCGACCGGGACAACTATAAACGGGGAGACCCAGTACTTC
TRBV3-1/TRBV3-2,NA,TRBJ2-4,NA,13,CASSQGHINIQYF,TGTGCCAGCAGCCAAGGGCACATAAACATTCAGTACTTC
TRBV12-3/TRBV12-4,NA,TRBJ1-1,NA,13,CASSPVVYAEAFF,TGTGCCAGCAGCCCGGTTGTTTACGCTGAAGCTTTCTTT
TRBV3-1/TRBV3-2,TRBD1,TRBJ1-1,NA,14,CASTTGGAKTEAFF,TGTGCCAGCACTACAGGGGGCGCGAAAACTGAAGCTTTCTTT
TRBV19,NA,TRBJ2-2,once,13,CASSIGRGRELFF,TGTGCCAGTAGTATTGGCAGGGGCCGGGAGCTGTTTTTT
TRBV25-1,NA,TRBJ1-1,NA,12,CASSRGNTEAFF,TGTGCCAGCAGTAGGGGGAACACTGAAGCTTTCTTT
TRBV7-3,NA,TRBJ2-2,NA,11,CASSQSGELFF,TGTGCCAGCAGCCAATCCGGGGAGCTGTTTTTT
TRBV6-5,TRBD1,TRBJ1-6,NA,14,CASSPGQGQSPLHF,TGTGCCAGCAGTCCTGGACAGGGTCAATCACCCCTCCACTTT
TRBV12-5,TRBD2,TRBJ2-1,few,12,CASRRERDEQFF,TGTGCTAGTCGGCGGGAGAGGGATGAGCAGTTCTTC
TRBV6-4,TRBD1,TRBJ1-6,NA,20,CASPVHQGAKMSSYNSPLHF,TGTGCCAGCCCCGTTCATCAGGGGGCTAAAATGAGCTCCTATAATTCACCCCTCCACTTT
TRBV7-2,NA,TRBJ1-4,once,14,CASSVAPANEKLFF,TGTGCCAGCAGCGTGGCTCCAGCTAATGAAAAACTGTTTTTT
TRBV18,NA,TRBJ1-1,NA,14,CASSSGALGTEAFF,TGTGCCAGCTCATCAGGGGCCCTCGGCACTGAAGCTTTCTTT
TRBV7-6,NA,TRBJ2-7,NA,14,CASSLVQGAYEQYF,TGTGCCAGCAGCTTAGTGCAGGGCGCCTACGAGCAGTACTTC
TRBV19,NA,TRBJ1-6,NA,14,CASSASQGFSPLHF,TGTGCCAGTAGCGCTTCTCAGGGGTTTTCACCCCTCCACTTT
TRBV7-8,TRBD2,TRBJ2-7,NA,14,CASSYSGEHYEQYF,TGTGCCAGCAGCTACAGCGGGGAGCACTACGAGCAGTACTTC
TRBV19,TRBD1,TRBJ1-1,NA,16,CASSIVAGTANTEAFF,TGTGCCAGTAGTATAGTAGCCGGGACAGCAAACACTGAAGCTTTCTTT
TRBV4-3,NA,TRBJ1-3,NA,15,CASSRSDSLENTIYF,TGCGCCAGCAGCCGCAGCGACAGCCTTGAAAACACCATATATTTT
TRBV27,NA,TRBJ1-5,many,14,CASSLEFQAQPQHF,TGTGCCAGCAGTTTGGAATTCCAGGCCCAGCCCCAGCATTTT
TRBV2,NA,TRBJ1-5,NA,14,CASSFSEPNQPQHF,TGTGCCAGCAGTTTCAGCGAACCGAATCAGCCCCAGCATTTT
TRBV27,TRBD1,TRBJ2-5,NA,15,CASRPGTGGGETQYF,TGTGCCAGCAGGCCCGGGACAGGGGGGGGAGAGACCCAGTACTTC
TRBV27,NA,TRBJ1-6,NA,12,CASSFVGRPLHF,TGTGCCAGCAGTTTCGTGGGGCGACCCCTCCACTTT
TRBV29-1,TRBD1,TRBJ1-2,NA,13,CSVRQGSNYGYTF,TGCAGCGTGCGACAGGGGAGTAACTATGGCTACACCTTC
TRBV12-3/TRBV12-4,NA,TRBJ2-1,NA,13,CASSLLPVNEQFF,TGTGCCAGCAGTTTATTACCGGTCAATGAGCAGTTCTTC
TRBV30,TRBD1,TRBJ2-3,NA,13,CAWGGQGWDTQYF,TGTGCCTGGGGCGGACAGGGGTGGGATACGCAGTATTTT
TRBV5-1,NA,TRBJ1-2,NA,14,CASSTSTGSYGYTF,TGCGCCAGCAGCACCTCGACAGGCTCCTATGGCTACACCTTC
TRBV2,NA,TRBJ2-5,NA,14,CASSSWTAKETQYF,TGTGCCAGCAGTTCGTGGACAGCTAAAGAGACCCAGTACTTC
TRBV19,NA,TRBJ2-1,NA,16,CASSIEGGLLYNEQFF,TGTGCCAGTAGTATAGAGGGGGGTCTCCTCTACAATGAGCAGTTCTTC
TRBV10-3,TRBD2,TRBJ2-1,NA,14,CAILGLAGVNEQFF,TGTGCCATCTTAGGCCTAGCGGGAGTGAATGAGCAGTTCTTC
TRBV7-2,TRBD2,TRBJ2-3,NA,17,CASSFITASGGLDTQYF,TGTGCCAGCAGCTTTATTACGGCTAGCGGGGGCCTAGATACGCAGTATTTT
TRBV2,NA,TRBJ1-6,NA,15,CASSRSGTANSPLHF,TGTGCCAGCAGTCGGTCCGGGACTGCAAATTCACCCCTCCACTTT
TRBV15,NA,TRBJ1-4,NA,15,CATSRDSGSDEKLFF,TGTGCCACCAGCAGAGATTCAGGGTCGGATGAAAAACTGTTTTTT
TRBV7-9,TRBD1,TRBJ1-5,NA,14,CASSSQGAIQPQHF,TGTGCCAGCAGCTCTCAGGGGGCCATTCAGCCCCAGCATTTT
TRBV5-1,NA,TRBJ1-4,NA,14,CASTQQGTNEKLFF,TGCGCCAGCACCCAACAGGGAACTAATGAAAAACTGTTTTTT